Each of the 24 T cell receptor beta chains below was sequenced from the same sample in a study of human T cells and chemical hapten exposure. Specified time point: patch test 1, 2 weeks after DPC sensitization. Regarding treatment: therapeutic diphenylcyclopropenone sensitization with weekly scalp DPC. Via MiXCR, TCRdb re-called the RACE reads, giving one row per CDR3 protein. The data show approximately 77,000 distinct CDR3 sequences, roughly 7.2% seen once. The sequencing here drew on whole blood, taken in connection with sensitization to the hapten diphenylcyclopropenone (DPC). The receptors here all came from a woman aged 25 to 45 with alopecia areata. Some clones in this sample may be carry-over from other donors' samples.

This clonotype was picked up a small number of times. This chain joins TRBV25-1 and TRBJ2-7, with TRBD1 matching 9 bases. V trimming: 6 bases; J trimming: 9 bases; junction bases outside the gene matches: 15. The germline gives CDR1 MGHDK, CDR2 SYGVNS. The CDR3 consists of 15 residues. The CDR3 DNA is TGTGCCAGCAGGGGAGACCGGGACAGGGCCGGGGGGCAGTACTTC. Encoded protein: CASRGDRDRAGGQYF.

With respect to this clonotype: This may arise from a read error, as a much more abundant clone is one base away. The chain recombines TRBV5-1 with TRBJ1-2; 8 bases are shared with TRBD1. The germline CDR1 and CDR2 sequences are SGHRS and YFSETQ. This CDR3 comprises 13 residues. With 6 bases clipped from V and 6 bases from J, the junction kept 7 bases outside the gene matches. The CDR3 is CASNLQGADGYTF. The CDR3 bases are TGCGCCAGCAACCTCCAGGGGGCGGATGGCTACACCTTC. Variable domain in full (rest from reference TRBV5-1 and TRBJ1-2): KAGVTQTPRYLIKTRGQQVTLSCSPISGHRSVSWYQQTPGQGLQFLFEYFSETQRNKGNFPGRFSGRQFSNSRSEMNVSTLELGDSALYLCASNLQGADGYTFGSGTRLTVV.

In the case of this clonotype: A much larger clonotype is one base distant, so this may be a read error. The rearrangement uses TRBV7-9 and TRBJ1-1; D is uncertain. This CDR3 contains 14 residues. Germline CDR1 and CDR2: SEHNR and FQNEAQ (reference sequence). The CDR3 protein is CSSSLITTNTEAFF. DNA for the CDR3: TGTTCCAGCAGCTTAATAACGACAAACACTGAAGCTTTCTTT.

This chain connects TRBV5-1 to TRBJ1-3, with a possible D match to TRBD1 (6 bases). This CDR3 is built from 14 residues. V gave up 5 bases and J gave up 2 bases, with 11 bases separating them. Germline-derived CDR1 and CDR2 are SGHRS and YFSETQ. In DNA, the CDR3 is TGCGCCAGCAGTTCAGGGGAACCTGGAAACACCATATATTTT. This encodes CASSSGEPGNTIYF.

In this sample, this clonotype turned up a few times. The chain couples TRBV13 to TRBJ2-1; no firm D call. In germline, CDR1 is PRHDT, CDR2 FYEKMQ (reference sequence). Deletions cut 8 bases from V and 6 bases from J, with 14 bases between. The CDR3 length is 13 residues. The CDR3 here is CASALRELNEQFF. In DNA form, the CDR3 reads TGTGCCAGCGCCCTTAGAGAGCTCAATGAGCAGTTCTTC.

The chain employs TRBV19 and TRBJ1-5; 9 nucleotides line up with TRBD1. The germline CDR1 and CDR2 sequences are LNHDA and SQIVND (reference sequence). The CDR3 totals 18 residues. The V gene end was trimmed by 5 bases and the J gene end by 4 bases; junction bases not matched to a gene: 15. This CDR3 reads CASSWTGESSFTNQPQHF. As DNA, the CDR3 is TGTGCCAGTAGTTGGACAGGGGAGTCCTCCTTCACTAATCAGCCCCAGCATTTT.

This clonotype has at least ten counts. This chain links TRBV6-5 with TRBJ2-3; TRBD2 matches at 9 bases. This CDR3 is 18 amino acids long. V dropped 1 base and J dropped 4; count of bases not matched to a gene: 12. CDR1 and CDR2 (germline): MNHEY, SVGAGI. The CDR3 reads CASSYYPLASGEPDTQYF. The CDR3 bases are TGTGCCAGCAGTTACTACCCCTTGGCTAGCGGGGAGCCAGATACGCAGTATTTT.

This clonotype was observed many times. The chain combines TRBV29-1 with TRBJ1-2; TRBD1 aligns across 7 bases. Trimming at V came to 0 bases and at J to 1 base, leaving 8 bases not matched to a gene. The CDR3 is 16 residues long. Per germline, CDR1 SQVTM and CDR2 ANQGSEA. The CDR3 nucleotides are TGCAGCGTTGAAGAGGGGGACAGTGAATATAACTATGGCTACACCTTC. It codes for CSVEEGDSEYNYGYTF.

This clonotype was counted between two and nine times. The chain employs TRBV6-1 and TRBJ1-5; D call uncertain. The ends were cut back, 7 bases at V and 4 bases at J, with 14 bases in the middle. CDR1 and CDR2 (germline): MNHNS, SASEGT. The CDR3 covers 14 residues. The CDR3 bases are TGTGCCAGCAAAGGGCGGAGTAATAATCAGCCCCAGCATTTT. Translating gives CASKGRSNNQPQHF.

The chain employs TRBV13 and TRBJ2-7; maybe TRBD1 (5 bases). Deletions cut 5 bases from V and 7 bases from J, with 18 bases between. The CDR3 consists of 14 residues. Germline V CDR1 and CDR2: PRHDT, FYEKMQ (reference sequence). CDR3 coding DNA: TGTGCCAGCAGCCTTAGTCGACAGCCTCGGGAGCAGTACTTC. It translates to CASSLSRQPREQYF.

Regarding this clonotype: Here the CDR3 omits its conserved ending phenylalanine or tryptophan, so a read error is the likely source. V usage is TRBV27 and J usage is TRBJ2-7; TRBD1 or TRBD2 may be the D gene (5 bases each). This CDR3 is built from 15 residues. With 5 bases removed from V and 7 bases from J, the gap between germline ends came to 21 bases. Germline-derived CDR1 and CDR2 are MNHEY and SMNVEV (reference sequence). Written as DNA, the CDR3 is TGTGCCAGCAGTCCCCCGGAAGGGGAGTGGTGGGAGCAGTACCTC. Protein sequence: CASSPPEGEWWEQYL.

This clonotype showed up many times. This sequence joins TRBV7-8 and TRBJ2-2; no clear D. Trimming pared 1 base from V and 9 bases from J, leaving 9 bases between. Germline CDR1 and CDR2: SGHVS and FQNEAQ. The length of the CDR3 is 13 residues. CDR3 nucleotides: TGTGCCAGCAGCTTAGGGGTCGGCCGGGAGCTGTTTTTT. Its translation: CASSLGVGRELFF. The entire variable domain, with the rest obtained from reference TRBV7-8 and TRBJ2-2, is as follows: GAGVSQSPRYKVAKRGQDVALRCDPISGHVSLFWYQQALGQGPEFLTYFQNEAQLDKSGLPSDRFFAERPEGSVSTLKIQRTQQEDSAVYLCASSLGVGRELFFGEGSRLTVL.

This clonotype was detected ten times or more. The chain employs TRBV20-1 and TRBJ1-2, with TRBD1 matching over 8 bases. The germline V gene encodes CDR1 DFQATT and CDR2 SNEGSKA (reference sequence). The length of the CDR3 is 12 residues. J gave up 12 bases and V 0 bases, and 6 bases lay outside the gene matches. CDR3 protein: CSARDQGTGDTF. CDR3 nucleotide sequence: TGCAGTGCTAGAGATCAGGGGACAGGTGACACCTTC.

This clonotype was observed a few times. V and J are TRBV6-5 and TRBJ2-3, with 7 bases fitting TRBD2. The J segment lost 6 bases and the V segment lost 2 bases, leaving 5 bases of the junction unmatched. Germline-derived CDR1 and CDR2 are MNHEY and SVGAGI. This CDR3 has 14 amino acids. The CDR3 sequence is CASSYRAGVDTQYF. CDR3 DNA: TGTGCCAGCAGTTACCGCGCGGGGGTGGATACGCAGTATTTT.

This clonotype was found many times. The genes are TRBV25-1 and TRBJ2-5; possibly TRBD2 for D (6 bases). V was cut by 0 bases and J by 5 bases, with 16 bases left in between. Germline CDR1 reads MGHDK; CDR2 reads SYGVNS. The CDR3 totals 16 residues. The CDR3 nucleotides read TGTGCCAGCAGTGAATATCTATCGGGGGATTCGGAGACCCAGTACTTC. It encodes CASSEYLSGDSETQYF.

This clonotype was seen many times. The chain employs TRBV4-2 and TRBJ2-3; TRBD2 aligns across 13 bases. V shed 0 bases, J shed 4 bases, and the junction held 1 base outside the gene matches. This CDR3 is 16 amino acids long. CDR1 and CDR2 from the germline V gene are LGHNA and YNFKEQ. The CDR3 DNA reads as TGTGCCAGCAGCCAAGAGGGGACTAGCGGGGCAGATACGCAGTATTTT. It translates to CASSQEGTSGADTQYF.

The sample holds a few counts of this clonotype. The CDR3 DNA is TGTGCCAGCAGCTTAAGGTTGCAAGGGAACACTGAAGCTTTCTTT. Translation gives CASSLRLQGNTEAFF. The genes are TRBV11-1 and TRBJ1-1; D is unresolved. Germline V gives CDR1 SGHAT, CDR2 FQDESV (reference sequence). V was cut by 2 bases and J by 1 base, with 11 bases left in between. This CDR3 region has 15 residues.

The V call is TRBV29-1, the J call TRBJ2-3, with TRBD1 as a possible D gene (5 bases). V shed 4 bases and J shed 3 bases, with 11 bases lying between them. Germline V gene sequence: CDR1 SQVTM, CDR2 ANQGSEA. The CDR3 covers 13 residues. The CDR3 reads CSVARGRTDTQYF. CDR3 nucleotides: TGCAGCGTTGCTAGGGGTAGGACAGATACGCAGTATTTT.

This clonotype was counted at least ten times. This chain connects TRBV6-5 to TRBJ1-5, with D possibly being TRBD1 (5 bases). Germline V gene lookup returns CDR1 MNHEY and CDR2 SVGAGI. Trimming pared 5 bases from V and 3 bases from J, leaving 8 bases between. The CDR3 has 13 amino acids. This chain's CDR3 is CASSVRDNQPQHF. The CDR3 coding sequence is TGTGCCAGCAGTGTCAGGGACAATCAGCCCCAGCATTTT.

This clonotype was recorded many times. The rearrangement links TRBV6-5 to TRBJ2-3; 7 bases are shared with TRBD1. The junction had 12 bases not matched to a gene; V was cut back by 8 bases and J by 4 bases. This CDR3 comprises 15 residues. Germline V gives CDR1 MNHEY, CDR2 SVGAGI. CDR3 nucleotides: TGTGCCAGCGCGCAGCCGGGACAGTCTTCAGATACGCAGTATTTT. It is translated as CASAQPGQSSDTQYF.

This clonotype was picked up many times. The chain couples TRBV6-6 to TRBJ2-3; 11 positions match TRBD2. V shed 2 bases, J shed 1 base, and the junction held 5 bases outside the gene matches. The CDR3 runs 17 residues. Germline V CDR1 and CDR2: MNHNY, SVGAGI (reference sequence). The CDR3, as DNA: TGTGCCAGCAGTTACCCTAGCGGGGGGTTTCGCACAGATACGCAGTATTTT. Its protein is CASSYPSGGFRTDTQYF.

A few counts support this clonotype. This chain uses TRBV11-1 with TRBJ2-1, with TRBD1 as a possible D gene (6 bases). Trimming shortened V by 5 bases and J by 4 bases, and 18 bases separated the two germline ends. The CDR3 is 16 amino acids. Germline lookup yields CDR1 SGHAT and CDR2 FQDESV (reference sequence). The CDR3 protein is CASSDATGTRYNEQFF. For the CDR3, the DNA is TGTGCCAGCAGCGACGCGACCGGGACACGATACAATGAGCAGTTCTTC.

This clonotype has a count of ten or more. V and J are TRBV29-1 and TRBJ2-1; TRBD2 is a possible D gene (6 bases). Trimming cost V 3 bases and J 9 bases, with 15 bases left between them. CDR3 length: 13 residues. CDR1 and CDR2 (germline): SQVTM, ANQGSEA. The chain's CDR3 is CSVESFFGGEQFF. CDR3 bases: TGCAGCGTTGAGAGTTTTTTCGGGGGTGAGCAGTTCTTC.

V and J are TRBV7-9 and TRBJ1-4; 10 positions match TRBD1. V gave up 4 bases and J gave up 7 bases; unmatched junction bases: 6. CDR3 length: 15 residues. Germline V gene data show CDR1 as SEHNR and CDR2 as FQNEAQ (reference sequence). CDR3 amino acids: CASSSDRGMAEKLFF. CDR3 sequence (DNA): TGTGCCAGCAGCTCGGACAGGGGGATGGCTGAAAAACTGTTTTTT.